The T cell receptor (beta chain) under discussion was sequenced for a study of CD8 T cells in Susac syndrome. The V end was cut by 5 bases, the J end by 2 bases, with 9 bases between. The length of the CDR3 is 13 residues. CDR1 SGHAT and CDR2 FQNNGV come from the germline V gene. The authors reverse transcribed roughly 0.5 to 1 ug RNA with random hexamers. The authors amplified TCR beta CDR3 across 54 Vbeta and 13 Jbeta using immunoSEQ multiplex PCR. TCRdb itself ran the immunoSEQ multiplex PCR reads through MiXCR, one entry per CDR3 protein. Here the sample spans hundreds of thousands of distinct CDR3 sequences, about 95% being singletons.

The TCR was taken from a human donor with multiple sclerosis. This rearrangement joins TRBV11-2 to TRBJ1-2; D is uncertain. Sequencing was performed on CD4+ T cells from PBMCs. Written as DNA, the CDR3 is TGTGCCAGCAGCCCCCAGACGAACTATGGCTACACCTTC. Its protein product is CASSPQTNYGYTF.